Given below is one TCR beta chain in context. No antigen is known for it. Trimming removed 5 bases at V and 4 bases at J, with 15 bases between. Germline loops: CDR1 SGHAT, CDR2 FQNNGV. This CDR3 contains 14 residues. This entry belongs to a study of T-cell memory formation after mild COVID-19. As for the study in general: Largely, TCR clusters stayed within a single donor.

TCRdb independently ran MiXCR on the 5' RACE reads; one entry per CDR3 protein. Here the sample spans 350,000 to 500,000 distinct CDR3 sequences, about 22% being singletons. Overall study findings and caveats: Prior to infection, memory already included some responding clones, suggesting cross-reactive memory joined.

The sequence derives from an adult woman who had mild COVID-19 (a few samples of this study predate the infection). Cell type and time point are not known. This chain uses TRBV11-2 with TRBJ2-7; the D is unclear. The material sequenced was PBMCs or a T cell subset sorted from them (not recorded which). CDR3 DNA: TGTGCCAGCAGCCTGGCGGCGGTACCTTACGAGCAGTACTTC. It translates to CASSLAAVPYEQYF.